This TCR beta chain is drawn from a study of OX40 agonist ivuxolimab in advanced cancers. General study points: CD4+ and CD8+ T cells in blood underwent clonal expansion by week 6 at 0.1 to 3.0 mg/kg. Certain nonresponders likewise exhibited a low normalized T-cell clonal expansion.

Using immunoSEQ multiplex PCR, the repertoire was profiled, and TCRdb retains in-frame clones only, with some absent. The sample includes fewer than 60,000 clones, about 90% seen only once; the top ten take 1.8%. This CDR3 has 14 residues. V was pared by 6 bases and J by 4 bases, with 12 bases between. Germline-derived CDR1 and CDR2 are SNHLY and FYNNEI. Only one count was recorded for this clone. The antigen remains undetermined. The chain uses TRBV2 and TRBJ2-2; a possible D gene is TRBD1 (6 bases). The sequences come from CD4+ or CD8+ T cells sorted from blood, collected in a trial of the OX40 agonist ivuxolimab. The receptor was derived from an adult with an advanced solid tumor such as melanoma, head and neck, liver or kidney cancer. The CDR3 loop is CASRDSRATGELFF. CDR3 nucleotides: TGTGCCAGCAGGGACAGTCGGGCCACCGGGGAGCTGTTTTTT.